The 29 T cell receptor beta chains below all came from one sample that was sequenced in a study of T cell repertoires in cytomegalovirus infection (dated by TCRdb to about 2019). The sample's treatment or condition label, in plain terms: in vitro stimulation with specific CMV peptide epitopes to enrich CMV-specific T cells. Their cognate antigens are unknown. Reads for this sample came from an Illumina HiSeq 1500. The raw public reads went through TCRdb reprocessing: fastp at Q25, MiXCR clone calling, in-frame beta chains kept. Rows are combined by CDR3 protein, so each entry shows the most common genes and DNA. The table for this sample lists about 220,000 distinct CDR3 sequences; around 35% of them were counted only once. The top ten clones comprise around 60% of the sample. This specimen was CD8+ T cells from cultured PBMCs, taken from culture after CMV antigen stimulation. Source of these receptors: a human donor in good health (CMV status not recorded). Some clones in this sample may be carry-over from other donors' samples.

The CDR3 protein is CASSFGTFSYEQYF. For the CDR3, the DNA is TGTGCCAGCAGTTTCGGGACATTCTCCTACGAGCAGTACTTC. V usage is TRBV28 and J usage is TRBJ2-7; maybe TRBD1 (6 bases). The V and J ends lost 3 bases and 0 bases respectively, with 9 bases between them. CDR3 size: 14 residues. In germline, CDR1 is MDHEN, CDR2 SYDVKM.

This clonotype was counted a few times. J is TRBJ2-7 and V is TRBV2; a possible D gene is TRBD2 (5 bases). Germline V CDR1 and CDR2: SNHLY, FYNNEI. V lost 6 bases and J lost 3, with 9 bases in between. The CDR3 covers 12 residues. CDR3 DNA sequence: TGTGCCAGCAGGGACTGGAACTACGAGCAGTACTTC. Its translation is CASRDWNYEQYF.

This chain links TRBV7-6 with TRBJ2-3; 11 bases line up with TRBD2. CDR3 length: 16 residues. Germline trimming cut 3 bases from V and 2 bases from J; bases unmatched to any gene: 4. Germline V gene data show CDR1 as SGHVS and CDR2 as FNYEAQ. The CDR3 coding sequence is TGTGCCAGCAGCTTCGGACTAGCGGGCCCCACAGATACGCAGTATTTT. As protein: CASSFGLAGPTDTQYF.

The gene calls are TRBV12-3 or TRBV12-4 and TRBJ2-3; D ambiguous. The length of the CDR3 is 14 residues. Deletions cut 2 bases from V and 0 bases from J, with 6 bases between. CDR3 nucleotides: TGTGCCAGCAGTTTAAGTCATAGCACAGATACGCAGTATTTT. Amino acids: CASSLSHSTDTQYF.

The chain recombines TRBV6-6 with TRBJ2-3; 7 bases are a match to TRBD2. Germline values: CDR1 MNHNY, CDR2 SVGAGI (reference sequence). J was trimmed by 1 base and V by 0 bases; bases with no gene match: 7. The CDR3 consists of 17 residues. Here the CDR3 DNA reads TGTGCCAGCAGTTACTCGGAGCGGGATAGGGGCACAGATACGCAGTATTTT. This translates into CASSYSERDRGTDTQYF.

A few counts support this clonotype. The rearrangement links TRBV28 to TRBJ1-1; 8 bases are shared with TRBD1. Germline values: CDR1 MDHEN, CDR2 SYDVKM. V trimming: 6 bases; J trimming: 0 bases; junction bases outside the gene matches: 9. The CDR3 loop spans 16 amino acids. The CDR3 coding sequence is TGTGCCAGCAGGCACCGGGACAGGACTCTGAACACTGAAGCTTTCTTT. Amino acid sequence: CASRHRDRTLNTEAFF.

Only one count was recorded for this clonotype. A much larger clone differs from this one at a single base, so this may be a read error. The rearrangement joins TRBV6-6 to TRBJ2-7; tentatively, D is TRBD2 (5 bases). Trimming stripped 6 bases from V and 6 bases from J, with 21 bases between. CDR1 is MNHNY and CDR2 is SVGAGI in the germline V gene (reference sequence). The CDR3 totals 15 residues. The CDR3 DNA sequence: TGTGCCAGCAGAGTAGTGAGGACTCATGGCCGCGAGCAGTACTTC. It translates to CASRVVRTHGREQYF.

The genes are TRBV11-2 and TRBJ2-3; 11 bases are a match to TRBD2. From germline, CDR1 is SGHAT and CDR2 FQNNGV. V shed 1 base and J 0 bases; nucleotides not matched to a gene: 6. The CDR3 is 18 amino acids. The chain's CDR3 is CASSLVMASGRSTDTQYF. The DNA of the CDR3 is TGTGCCAGCAGCTTAGTTATGGCTAGCGGGAGGAGCACAGATACGCAGTATTTT.

This clonotype was seen more than once but under ten times. The chain carries TRBV24-1 and TRBJ2-2, with no clear D. Germline loops: CDR1 KGHDR, CDR2 SFDVKD. Trimming shortened V by 6 bases and J by 9 bases, and 10 bases separated the two germline ends. This CDR3 comprises 12 residues. CDR3 region: CATSLSGRELFF. The CDR3 coding sequence is TGTGCCACCAGTCTAAGTGGGAGGGAGCTGTTTTTT.

For the CDR3, the DNA is TGTGCCAGCAGTTTATCGGCTAGCGGGAGGATGAACGGGAATGAGCAGTTCTTC. Its protein is CASSLSASGRMNGNEQFF. This rearrangement joins TRBV27 to TRBJ2-1; 11 nucleotides line up with TRBD2. Per the germline V gene, CDR1 is MNHEY and CDR2 is SMNVEV (reference sequence). After removal of 0 bases from V and 7 bases from J, the junction contained 11 bases not matched to a gene. The CDR3 sequence is 18 residues long.

V and J are TRBV7-9 and TRBJ1-3; a weak D match, TRBD1 (5 bases). V was clipped by 0 bases and J by 0 bases, with 27 bases between them. The CDR3 is made up of 22 amino acids. Germline values: CDR1 SEHNR, CDR2 FQNEAQ (reference sequence). Here the CDR3 reads CASSLAPTALLLVRDSGNTIYF. The CDR3 DNA sequence: TGTGCCAGCAGCTTAGCGCCGACAGCCCTCCTTCTAGTGCGGGACTCTGGAAACACCATATATTTT.

The V gene is TRBV20-1, the J gene TRBJ2-5; 8 nucleotides line up with TRBD2. The V and J ends lost 2 bases and 3 bases, in that order; junction bases with no gene match: 17. This CDR3 has 18 amino acids. Germline V gene lookup returns CDR1 DFQATT and CDR2 SNEGSKA (reference sequence). This CDR3 reads CSARRWRTGGEQKETQYF. The CDR3 DNA is TGCAGTGCTAGAAGATGGCGGACGGGGGGGGAGCAGAAAGAGACCCAGTACTTC.

This rearrangement joins TRBV6-6 to TRBJ1-1; D gene uncertain. The CDR3 contains 12 residues. Germline CDR1 and CDR2: MNHNY and SVGAGI (reference sequence). V was shortened by 5 bases and J by 8 bases, with 12 bases between the two germline ends. The CDR3, as DNA: TGTGCCAGCAGTGGGTGGGAAAAAGAAGCTTTCTTT. Its protein is CASSGWEKEAFF.

The sample holds a few counts of this clonotype. The chain couples TRBV12-3 or TRBV12-4 to TRBJ2-7; the D gene could be TRBD1 or TRBD2 (5 bases each). This CDR3 has 13 residues. Trimming took 8 bases from V and 3 from J, leaving 14 bases between them. In nucleotides, the CDR3 is TGTGCCAGCGCCGGGACGCCATTCTACGAGCAGTACTTC. Translating it yields CASAGTPFYEQYF.

The chain recombines TRBV7-9 with TRBJ1-6; D is unresolved. V was shortened by 8 bases and J by 0 bases, with 11 bases between the two germline ends. CDR1 and CDR2 (germline): SEHNR, FQNEAQ (reference sequence). The length of the CDR3 is 15 residues. The CDR3 here is CASSTETSYNSPLHF. CDR3 DNA sequence: TGTGCCAGCTCTACGGAGACCTCCTATAATTCACCCCTCCACTTT.

This clonotype was found a few times. This chain links TRBV27 with TRBJ2-2; the match to TRBD2 covers 7 bases. CDR3 size: 19 residues. Per the germline V gene, CDR1 is MNHEY and CDR2 is SMNVEV (reference sequence). Trimming at V came to 6 bases and at J to 2 bases, leaving 18 bases not matched to a gene. The CDR3 sequence is CASSPGVAGVRGNTGELFF. Here the CDR3 DNA reads TGTGCCAGCAGCCCCGGGGTCGCGGGAGTCCGGGGTAACACCGGGGAGCTGTTTTTT.

This chain connects TRBV20-1 to TRBJ1-2, with no clear D. Germline assignment: CDR1 DFQATT and CDR2 SNEGSKA (reference sequence). V shed 3 bases and J shed 6 bases, with 8 bases lying between them. There are 11 residues in the CDR3. The CDR3 reads CSASGLHGYTF. CDR3 DNA sequence: TGCAGTGCTAGCGGTCTACATGGCTACACCTTC.

This clonotype was seen repeatedly, ten times or more. The chain links TRBV27 to TRBJ1-5; D possibly corresponds to TRBD1 (5 bases). CDR3 size: 15 residues. V lost 3 bases to trimming and J lost 10 bases, with 19 bases between them. CDR1 and CDR2 (germline): MNHEY, SMNVEV (reference sequence). The CDR3 loop is CASSFRADLVVPQHF. The DNA of the CDR3 is TGTGCCAGCAGTTTCAGGGCGGACTTGGTAGTACCCCAGCATTTT.

The chain couples TRBV7-4 to TRBJ2-2; TRBD2 matches 7 bases. CDR1 is SGHVT, CDR2 SQSDAQ, per germline. Losses at the gene ends were 11 bases for V and 0 bases for J; bases not matched to a gene: 9. The CDR3 totals 15 residues. The CDR3 region is CALAGAGANTGELFF. The CDR3 DNA reads as TGTGCCCTCGCGGGAGCAGGAGCGAACACCGGGGAGCTGTTTTTT.

This clonotype was recorded a few times. The genes are TRBV2 and TRBJ2-5; 13 bases fit TRBD2. Germline CDR1 SNHLY, CDR2 FYNNEI. V lost 1 base and J lost 5; bases outside the gene matches: 1. The CDR3 has 15 residues. The CDR3 sequence: CASSEELAGGETQYF. Written as DNA, the CDR3 is TGTGCCAGCAGTGAAGAACTAGCGGGAGGGGAGACCCAGTACTTC.

The chain recombines TRBV20-1 with TRBJ2-1; 9 bases are a match to TRBD2. V lost 3 bases and J lost 5; bases outside the gene matches: 11. Germline V lookup: CDR1 DFQATT, CDR2 SNEGSKA (reference sequence). The CDR3 contains 16 residues. DNA for the CDR3: TGCAGTGCTAGGGGGGCTGCGCCTAGCGGGAACAATGAGCAGTTCTTC. This translates into CSARGAAPSGNNEQFF.

The chain employs TRBV27 and TRBJ2-2; D not certain. V was shortened by 7 bases and J by 3 bases, with 6 bases between the two germline ends. This CDR3 has 12 residues. Germline V CDR1 and CDR2: MNHEY, SMNVEV (reference sequence). Here the CDR3 DNA reads TGTGCCAGCACGGCGGACACCGGGGAGCTGTTTTTT. Residues: CASTADTGELFF.

This clonotype was observed a handful of times. This chain connects TRBV7-3 to TRBJ2-3; tentatively, D is TRBD1 (6 bases). The CDR3 has 15 amino acids. Germline V gives CDR1 SGHTA, CDR2 FQGTGA. Deletions cut 0 bases from V and 2 bases from J, with 9 bases between. The CDR3 nucleotides read TGTGCCAGCAGCTTAACGGGGGCTGCCACAGATACGCAGTATTTT. Its translation: CASSLTGAATDTQYF.

The chain joins TRBV7-9 to TRBJ2-1; D not certain. This CDR3 has 18 amino acids. CDR1 and CDR2 from the germline V gene are SEHNR and FQNEAQ (reference sequence). Trimming left V 2 bases short and J 3 bases short, with 20 bases between. The CDR3 coding sequence is TGTGCCAGCAGCTTAACGGCGAGGCTAAGGAGTCTCTACAATGAGCAGTTCTTC. Protein: CASSLTARLRSLYNEQFF.

In its sample, this clonotype was seen a few times. The chain links TRBV7-9 to TRBJ2-7, with 7 bases matching TRBD1. Trimming removed 5 bases from V and 2 bases from J; junction bases left unmatched: 9. CDR1 is SEHNR, CDR2 FQNEAQ, per germline (reference sequence). This CDR3 is 15 amino acids long. The CDR3 DNA reads as TGTGCCAGCAGCAGTCGGGACAGCGAAGCCTACGAGCAGTACTTC. This encodes CASSSRDSEAYEQYF.

In this sample, this clonotype turned up a few times. The V gene is TRBV7-2, the J gene TRBJ2-3; D remains ambiguous. The CDR3 loop spans 16 amino acids. Germline V gene data show CDR1 as SGHTA and CDR2 as FQGNSA. V was cut by 2 bases and J by 0 bases, with 12 bases left in between. In DNA form, the CDR3 reads TGTGCCAGCAGCTTAAAGTGGGGTGCTAGCACAGATACGCAGTATTTT. This gives the protein CASSLKWGASTDTQYF.

This rearrangement joins TRBV6-5 to TRBJ2-7; 7 nucleotides agree with TRBD2. The germline CDR1 and CDR2 sequences are MNHEY and SVGAGI. This CDR3 is 14 amino acids long. Trimming removed 5 bases from V and 1 base from J; junction bases left unmatched: 5. DNA of the CDR3: TGTGCCAGCAGTCCCGGGGGGTTGTCCTACGAGCAGTACTTC. Protein product: CASSPGGLSYEQYF.

The J gene is TRBJ2-7, the V gene TRBV27, with D possibly TRBD1 on 6 matching bases. Germline V gene lookup returns CDR1 MNHEY and CDR2 SMNVEV (reference sequence). This CDR3 is 16 amino acids long. V lost 3 bases and J lost 4, with 19 bases in between. The CDR3 nucleotides are TGTGCCAGCAGTTTCTTACAGGGCGTCAAGCCTTACGAGCAGTACTTC. Translation: CASSFLQGVKPYEQYF.

This clonotype appeared a few times. The V and J genes are TRBV7-6 and TRBJ1-6; D is undetermined. Germline V gene sequence: CDR1 SGHVS, CDR2 FNYEAQ. Trimming stripped 1 base from V and 7 bases from J, with 14 bases between. This CDR3 contains 16 residues. Here the CDR3 DNA reads TGTGCCAGCAGCTTAGTACAGTCTTCAAAGAATTCACCCCTCCACTTT. It encodes CASSLVQSSKNSPLHF.